The rows below give T cell receptor beta chains drawn from one sample of a study of T cell changes during pregnancy in multiple sclerosis. TCRdb's copy holds only in-frame clones and misses some; the assay was immunoSEQ multiplex PCR. The table records tens of thousands of clones, 80% to 95% of them present only once. The specimen comprised CD4+ T cells from peripheral blood mononuclear cells, sampled in the third trimester of pregnancy. Receptors were obtained from a female donor with multiple sclerosis, enrolled in a pregnancy study. CDR3s include the opening cysteine and the closing phenylalanine or tryptophan. Each record gives: clone size, V gene, CDR3 length, D gene, J gene, CDR3 protein, CDR3 DNA. D genes are given only for firm matches. Some rows have no size entry. The others give once, few or many, or a class for an expanded clone.

size: -
V: TRBV5-1
length: 17
D: TRBD2
J: TRBJ2-7
CDR3: CASSLGRLAGGRGEQYF
DNA: TGCGCCAGCAGCTTGGGGAGACTAGCGGGAGGCCGGGGAGAGCAGTACTTC

size: -
V: TRBV5-1
length: 12
D: -
J: TRBJ1-4
CDR3: CASSFDGAELFF
DNA: TGCGCCAGCAGCTTCGACGGAGCCGAACTGTTTTTT

size: -
V: TRBV6-1
length: 13
D: -
J: TRBJ2-7
CDR3: CASSAKESYEQYF
DNA: TGTGCCAGCAGTGCAAAGGAGTCCTACGAGCAGTACTTC

size: -
V: TRBV5-1
length: 15
D: -
J: TRBJ2-5
CDR3: CASSLAGNFQETQYF
DNA: TGCGCCAGCAGCTTGGCCGGGAACTTTCAAGAGACCCAGTACTTC

size: -
V: TRBV7-8
length: 15
D: -
J: TRBJ2-3
CDR3: CASSLGTGLTDTQYF
DNA: TGTGCCAGCAGCTTAGGTACAGGGCTTACAGATACGCAGTATTTT

size: -
V: TRBV9
length: 13
D: -
J: TRBJ1-5
CDR3: CASSRGRDQPQHF
DNA: TGTGCCAGCAGCAGAGGGAGAGATCAGCCCCAGCATTTT

size: -
V: TRBV5-4
length: 12
D: TRBD2
J: TRBJ2-1
CDR3: CASSYAGVGEFF
DNA: TGTGCCAGCAGCTACGCGGGAGTTGGAGAGTTCTTC

size: -
V: TRBV28
length: 15
D: TRBD2
J: TRBJ2-7
CDR3: CASSFFQREHYEQYF
DNA: TGTGCCAGCAGTTTTTTTCAGCGGGAACACTACGAGCAGTACTTC

size: once
V: TRBV28
length: 13
D: -
J: TRBJ1-2
CDR3: CASSQTGRYGYTF
DNA: TGTGCCAGCAGCCAAACAGGGCGCTATGGCTACACCTTC

size: -
V: TRBV4-3
length: 15
D: -
J: TRBJ1-1
CDR3: CASSPSTRRNTEAFF
DNA: TGCGCCAGCAGCCCCAGTACACGAAGGAACACTGAAGCTTTCTTT

size: -
V: TRBV19
length: 16
D: TRBD2
J: TRBJ2-1
CDR3: CASSMGASGRESEQFF
DNA: TGTGCCAGTAGTATGGGGGCTAGCGGGAGAGAAAGTGAGCAGTTCTTC

size: once
V: TRBV5-1
length: 16
D: -
J: TRBJ2-1
CDR3: CASRLGAGSPYNEQFF
DNA: TGCGCCAGCAGGCTGGGGGCAGGGAGTCCCTACAATGAGCAGTTCTTC

size: -
V: TRBV29-1
length: 13
D: TRBD1
J: TRBJ1-3
CDR3: CSAGQGAGNTIYF
DNA: TGCAGCGCTGGACAGGGGGCAGGAAACACCATATATTTT

size: -
V: TRBV2
length: 13
D: -
J: TRBJ2-1
CDR3: CASSATGENEQFF
DNA: TGTGCCAGCAGTGCGACTGGGGAGAATGAGCAGTTCTTC

size: -
V: TRBV5-8
length: 13
D: -
J: TRBJ1-2
CDR3: CASSLAGVYGYTF
DNA: TGTGCCAGCAGCTTGGCAGGGGTCTATGGCTACACCTTC

size: -
V: TRBV4-1
length: 19
D: -
J: TRBJ2-5
CDR3: CASSQDRTGDSGSRETQYF
DNA: TGCGCCAGCAGCCAAGATCGGACTGGGGACAGCGGGTCGCGAGAGACCCAGTACTTC

size: -
V: TRBV11-2
length: 17
D: TRBD1
J: TRBJ1-1
CDR3: CASSSGRGLKKNTEAFF
DNA: TGTGCCAGCAGCTCGGGCAGGGGGCTTAAGAAGAACACTGAAGCTTTCTTT

size: -
V: TRBV15
length: 13
D: TRBD2
J: TRBJ2-1
CDR3: CATEGLAGNEQFF
DNA: TGTGCCACGGAGGGACTAGCGGGGAATGAGCAGTTCTTC